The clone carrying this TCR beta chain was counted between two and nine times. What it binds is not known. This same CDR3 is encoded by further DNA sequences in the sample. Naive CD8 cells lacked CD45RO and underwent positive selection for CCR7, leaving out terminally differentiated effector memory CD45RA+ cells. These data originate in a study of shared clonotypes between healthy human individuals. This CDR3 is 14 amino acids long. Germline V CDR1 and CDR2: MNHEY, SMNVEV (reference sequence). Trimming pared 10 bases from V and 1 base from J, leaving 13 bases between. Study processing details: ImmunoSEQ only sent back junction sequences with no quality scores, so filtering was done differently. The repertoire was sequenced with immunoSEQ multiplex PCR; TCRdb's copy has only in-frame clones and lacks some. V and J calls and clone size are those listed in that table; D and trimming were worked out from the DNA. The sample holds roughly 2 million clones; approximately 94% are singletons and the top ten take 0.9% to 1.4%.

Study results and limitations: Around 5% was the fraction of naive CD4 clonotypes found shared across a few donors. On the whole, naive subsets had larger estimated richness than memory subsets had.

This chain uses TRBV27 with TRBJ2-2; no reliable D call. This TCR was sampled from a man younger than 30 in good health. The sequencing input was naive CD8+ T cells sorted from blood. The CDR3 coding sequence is TGTGCCACCACCCCTGCAGGGAACACCGGGGAGCTGTTTTTT. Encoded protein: CATTPAGNTGELFF.